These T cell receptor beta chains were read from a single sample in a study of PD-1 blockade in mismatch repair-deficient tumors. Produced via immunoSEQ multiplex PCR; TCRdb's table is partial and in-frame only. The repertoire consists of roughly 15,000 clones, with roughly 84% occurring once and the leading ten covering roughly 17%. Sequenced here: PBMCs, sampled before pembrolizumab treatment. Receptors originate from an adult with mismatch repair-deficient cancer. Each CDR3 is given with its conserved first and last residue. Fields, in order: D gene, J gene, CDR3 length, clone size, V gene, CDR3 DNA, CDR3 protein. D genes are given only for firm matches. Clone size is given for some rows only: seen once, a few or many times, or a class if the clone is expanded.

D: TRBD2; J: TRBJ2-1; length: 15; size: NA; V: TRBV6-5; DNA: TGTGCCAGCAGTTACGGCGGGAGTAACCACAATGAGCAGTTCTTC; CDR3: CASSYGGSNHNEQFF
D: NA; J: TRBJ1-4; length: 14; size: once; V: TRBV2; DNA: TGTGCCAGCAATCTGGGAGGCTTTAGTGAAAAACTGTTTTTT; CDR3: CASNLGGFSEKLFF
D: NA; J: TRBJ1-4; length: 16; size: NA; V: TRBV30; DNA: TGTGCCTGGAGTGTAAAGGGGTTTGCAACTAATGAAAAACTGTTTTTT; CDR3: CAWSVKGFATNEKLFF
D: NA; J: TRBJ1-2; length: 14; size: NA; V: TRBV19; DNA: TGTGCCAGTAGTCCCCAGGGAGGTAACTATGGCTACACCTTC; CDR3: CASSPQGGNYGYTF
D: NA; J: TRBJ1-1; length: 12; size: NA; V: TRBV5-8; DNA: TGTGCCAGCAGTTTCCGAGGGACTGAAGCTTTCTTT; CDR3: CASSFRGTEAFF
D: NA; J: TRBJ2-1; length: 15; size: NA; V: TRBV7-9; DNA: TGTGCCAGCAGCTTAGAGGGCCCCGGGTACAATGAGCAGTTCTTC; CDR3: CASSLEGPGYNEQFF
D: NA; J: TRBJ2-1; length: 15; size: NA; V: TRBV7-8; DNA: TGTGCCAGCAGCGCCGGGACCCCAAGCGCGAATGAGCAGTTCTTC; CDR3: CASSAGTPSANEQFF
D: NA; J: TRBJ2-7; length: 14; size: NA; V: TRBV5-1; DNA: TGCGCCAGCAGCGTCGGGAGTTTCGCCTACGAGCAGTACTTC; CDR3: CASSVGSFAYEQYF
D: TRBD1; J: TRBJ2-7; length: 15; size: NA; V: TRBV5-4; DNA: TGTGCCAGCAGCTTGGGACAGGGGAGCTCCTACGAGCAGTACTTC; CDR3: CASSLGQGSSYEQYF
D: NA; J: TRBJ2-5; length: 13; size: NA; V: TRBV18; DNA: TGTGCCAGCTCCCTAGATAACGGAGAGACCCAGTACTTC; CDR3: CASSLDNGETQYF
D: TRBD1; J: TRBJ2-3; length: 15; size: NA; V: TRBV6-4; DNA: TGTGCCAGCAGTGACGGGACAGGGGACACAGATACGCAGTATTTT; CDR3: CASSDGTGDTDTQYF
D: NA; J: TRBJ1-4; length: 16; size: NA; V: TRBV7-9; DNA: TGTGCCAGCAGCTTCGTAGTGACATTGACTAATGAAAAACTGTTTTTT; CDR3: CASSFVVTLTNEKLFF
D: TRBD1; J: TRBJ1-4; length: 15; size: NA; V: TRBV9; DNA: TGTGCCAGCAGCGGGGGGACAGGACCCAATGAAAAACTGTTTTTT; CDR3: CASSGGTGPNEKLFF
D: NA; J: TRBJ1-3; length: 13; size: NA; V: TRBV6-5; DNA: TGTGCCAGCAGTGCCCTTGCGGTGGACACCATATATTTT; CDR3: CASSALAVDTIYF
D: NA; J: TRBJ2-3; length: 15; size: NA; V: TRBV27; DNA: TGTGCCAGCAGTAGGACGGGACCTAGCACAGATACGCAGTATTTT; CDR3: CASSRTGPSTDTQYF
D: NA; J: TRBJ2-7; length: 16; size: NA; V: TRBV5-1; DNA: TGCGCCAGCAGCCCGGGTCCAGCCACTACCTCCTACGAGCAGTACTTC; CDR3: CASSPGPATTSYEQYF
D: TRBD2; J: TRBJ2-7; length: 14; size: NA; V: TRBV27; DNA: TGTGCCAGCAGTCCTAGCGGCATCCCCTACGAGCAGTACTTC; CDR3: CASSPSGIPYEQYF
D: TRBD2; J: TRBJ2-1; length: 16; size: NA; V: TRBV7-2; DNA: TGTGCCAGCAGCTTAGGAGCGGGCGGGAGGAACAATGAGCAGTTCTTC; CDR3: CASSLGAGGRNNEQFF
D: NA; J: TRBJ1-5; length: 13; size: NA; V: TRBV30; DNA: TGTGCCTGGAGTGCTCAACAGAATCAGCCCCAGCATTTT; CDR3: CAWSAQQNQPQHF
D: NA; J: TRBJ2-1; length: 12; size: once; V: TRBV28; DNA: TGTGCCAGCAGTTTATTCTCCCAGGGCCTGTTCTTC; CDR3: CASSLFSQGLFF
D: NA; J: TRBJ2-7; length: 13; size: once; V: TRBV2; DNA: TGTGCCAGCAGTGAAGTTCCGGGGGTCGAGCAGTACTTC; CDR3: CASSEVPGVEQYF
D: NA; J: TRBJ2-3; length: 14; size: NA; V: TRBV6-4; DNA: TGTGCCAGCAGTGAGGCAGGGGAAACAGATACGCAGTATTTT; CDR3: CASSEAGETDTQYF
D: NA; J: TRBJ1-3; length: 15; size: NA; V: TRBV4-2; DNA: TGTGCCAGCAGCCCCAGAGCCCAGACTGGAAACACCATATATTTT; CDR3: CASSPRAQTGNTIYF
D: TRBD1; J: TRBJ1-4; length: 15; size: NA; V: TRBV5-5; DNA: TGTGCCAGCAGCTTGGCCACAGGGGGGAGTGAAAAACTGTTTTTT; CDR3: CASSLATGGSEKLFF
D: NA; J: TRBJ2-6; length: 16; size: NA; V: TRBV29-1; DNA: TGCAGCGTTGTTCCCTTTGGGGGCTCTGGGGCCAACGTCCTGACTTTC; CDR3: CSVVPFGGSGANVLTF
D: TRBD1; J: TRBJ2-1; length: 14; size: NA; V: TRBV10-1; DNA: TGCGCCACCTATCCTGGACAGGTCCCCAATGAGCAGTTCTTC; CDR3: CATYPGQVPNEQFF
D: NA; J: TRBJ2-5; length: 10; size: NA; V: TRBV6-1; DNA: TGTGCCAGCAGTCAAGAGACCCAGTACTTC; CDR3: CASSQETQYF
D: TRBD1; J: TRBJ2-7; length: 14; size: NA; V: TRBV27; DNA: TGTGCCAGCAGCCCGGGACAGGGTTACCACGAGCAGTACTTC; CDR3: CASSPGQGYHEQYF
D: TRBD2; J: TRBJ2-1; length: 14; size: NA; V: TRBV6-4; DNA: TGTGCCAGCAGTGACGGGACTAGCGGGAATGAGCAGTTCTTC; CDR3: CASSDGTSGNEQFF
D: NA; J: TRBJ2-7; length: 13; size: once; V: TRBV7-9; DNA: TGTGCCAGCAGCCCTAAGGAGGGCTACGAGCAGTACTTC; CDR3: CASSPKEGYEQYF
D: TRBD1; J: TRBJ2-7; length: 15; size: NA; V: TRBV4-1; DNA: TGCGCCAGCAGCCCGTCCGGGACAGGGGTTGACGAGCAGTACTTC; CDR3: CASSPSGTGVDEQYF
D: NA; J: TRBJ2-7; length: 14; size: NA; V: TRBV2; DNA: TGTGCCAGCACCCCCCGGGGCAGGACCTACGAGCAGTACTTC; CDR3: CASTPRGRTYEQYF
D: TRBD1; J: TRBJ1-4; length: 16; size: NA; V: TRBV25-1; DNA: TGTGCCAGCAGTGAATTTGGGGGACAGTCTAATGAAAAACTGTTTTTT; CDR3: CASSEFGGQSNEKLFF
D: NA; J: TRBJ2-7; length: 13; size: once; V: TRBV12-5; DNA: TGTGCTAGTGGTTTGGCGAACTTGGAAGAGCAGTACTTC; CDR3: CASGLANLEEQYF
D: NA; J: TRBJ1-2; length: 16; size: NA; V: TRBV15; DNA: TGTGCCACCAGCAGAGAGCGGTTAGGCAGACCCTATGGCTACACCTTC; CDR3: CATSRERLGRPYGYTF
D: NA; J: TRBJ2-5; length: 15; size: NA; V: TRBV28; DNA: TGTGCCAGCAGTTTATATTTGGGTGCCCAAGAGACCCAGTACTTC; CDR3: CASSLYLGAQETQYF
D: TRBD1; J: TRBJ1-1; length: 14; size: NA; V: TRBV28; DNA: TGTGCCAGCAGCTCACAGGGGGCTAACACTGAAGCTTTCTTT; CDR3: CASSSQGANTEAFF
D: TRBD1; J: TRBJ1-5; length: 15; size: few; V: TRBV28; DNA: TGTGCCAGCAGCAAACAGGGGAGGTGGAATCAGCCCCAGCATTTT; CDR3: CASSKQGRWNQPQHF
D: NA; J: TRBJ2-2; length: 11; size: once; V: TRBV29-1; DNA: TGCAGCGTTGTTATAGCCGGGGAGCTGTTTTTT; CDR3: CSVVIAGELFF
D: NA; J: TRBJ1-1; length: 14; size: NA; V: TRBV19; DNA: TGTGCCAGTAGTATAGGTGTAGGGAACACTGAAGCTTTCTTT; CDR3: CASSIGVGNTEAFF